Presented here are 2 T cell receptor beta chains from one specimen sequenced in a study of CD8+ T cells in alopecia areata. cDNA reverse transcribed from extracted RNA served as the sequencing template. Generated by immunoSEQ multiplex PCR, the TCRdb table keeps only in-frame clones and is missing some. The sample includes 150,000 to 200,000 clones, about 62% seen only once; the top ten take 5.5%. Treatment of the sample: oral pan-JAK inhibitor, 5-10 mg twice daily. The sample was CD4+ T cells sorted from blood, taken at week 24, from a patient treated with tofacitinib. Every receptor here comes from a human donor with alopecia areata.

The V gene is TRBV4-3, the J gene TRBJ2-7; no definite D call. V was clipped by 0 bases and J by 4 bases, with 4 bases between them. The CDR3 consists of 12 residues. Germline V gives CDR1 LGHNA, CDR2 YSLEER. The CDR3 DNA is TGCGCCAGCAGCCAAGACAGATACGAGCAGTACTTC. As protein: CASSQDRYEQYF.

CDR3 bases: TGTGCCAGCAGCTTAGAGGCCAGGGGGACGTACAATGAGCAGTTCTTC. Translating gives CASSLEARGTYNEQFF. J is TRBJ2-1 and V is TRBV11-2; 7 positions match TRBD1. Trimming at V came to 0 bases and at J to 4 bases, leaving 6 bases not matched to a gene. The CDR3 has 16 residues. Per germline, CDR1 SGHAT and CDR2 FQNNGV.